This T cell receptor (beta chain) stems from a study of beta chain features in type 1 diabetes (dated 2018 in TCRdb). Study-level background: Mean age, gender distribution, total cell number and subset yield did not differ between patients and healthy donors. A total of roughly 100 million sorted cells were examined across all samples, and the number of cells per subset was strongly correlated with RNA yield. Whereas all 30 or so donors provided naive and central memory subsets, regulatory and stem cell-like memory subsets were isolated from just 8 patients and about 8 healthy donors. The study compared TCRB repertoires of sorted circulating CD4+ T cell subsets between recently diagnosed type 1 diabetes patients and matched healthy donors.

The paper's findings and limits, for the study overall: Because cDNA was sequenced instead of genomic DNA, highly expressing activated cells could be over-represented, though the groups showed no difference in activation or CD3 levels. At VDJ recombination sites, patients with type 1 diabetes made fewer insertions and deleted more nucleotides, a pattern implying thymic rearrangement abnormalities. A moderate but significant shortening of TCRB CDR3 length was observed in type 1 diabetes patients in all four CD4+ subsets. PCR may preferentially amplify shorter templates, but because patient and control samples were amplified and corrected together, any resulting skew would affect both groups equally. Naive, central memory and regulatory TCRB repertoires appeared more similar among patients than among healthy donors. Only small numbers of individuals were included in the HLA sub-analyses, which left unresolved whether HLA type had any influence on TCRB rearrangement.

As for this clone: This receptor's antigen is unknown. No base quality values were provided; no much bigger clone lies one nucleotide off.

The entire isolated RNA was reverse transcribed using the High Capacity cDNA Reverse Transcription Kit, and thus expressed TCRB transcripts were sequenced. Deep immunoSEQ sequencing was performed on naive, central memory and regulatory T cell samples, with an average of approximately 4 million total reads per sample. After sorted cells were lysed in RLT buffer, RNA was extracted with DNase-treated RNeasy Micro or Mini kits, with the choice depending on cell number. Each cell subset was processed separately to prevent cross-contamination, with patient and healthy donor samples processed together. The immunoSEQ multiplex PCR was used to amplify TCRB sequences from cDNA, generating 87-bp fragments that spanned the CDR3 region. Amplicons were sequenced on the Illumina HiSeq platform. Concerning the study's data processing: PCR bias was corrected computationally using synthetic template baselines, and reads within Hamming distance 2 were collapsed, with unmergeable singletons discarded. Reads were aligned to IMGT to assign V, D and J genes, CDR3 length, and insertions or deletions at six rearrangement sites. Within each subset, clonotype counts were normalized to the number of sorted cells before true diversity and Gini coefficients were calculated with the tcR R package. The overlap coefficient, calculated on TCRB nucleotide sequences, was used to measure repertoire sharing. As a proxy for the pre-selection repertoire, out-of-frame TCRB sequences from naive cells were analyzed. TCRdb stores this immuneACCESS table with in-frame sequences only. Part of the clones is absent; in the studies checked, under half of the shortfall reflects unresolved V genes, and no reason is known for the rest. V and J calls plus clone size are reproduced from that table; the DNA served to infer D and trimming. Across this sample there are fewer than 500,000 clones, with about 15% seen only once. The ten largest clones add up to roughly 0.038% of the sample.

V trim: 1 base; J trim: 2 bases; unmatched bases: 5. The CDR3 goes from the cysteine to the phenylalanine over 18 residues. Only the CDR3 DNA is retained, 54 bases long and in frame from the first base. CDR1 and CDR2 are read off the germline V gene as LGHNA and YSLEER. A single peripheral blood draw of about 116 mL on average was collected from each donor into heparinised tubes. Using a panel that included CD45RO, CCR7, CD25, CD127, CD95 and CD27, naive, central memory, regulatory and stem cell-like memory CD4+ T cells were sorted on a BD FACSAria II. Purity was above 95% for every sorted population. PBMCs were separated immediately by Lymphoprep density gradient centrifugation and were stained directly, without being cultured. So that batch effects would be minimized, each experiment stained and sorted samples in pairs, pairing one healthy donor with one patient.

Sequenced sample: naive CD4+ T cells from blood. The sample's cell subset or site label is to be understood as: true naive CD4+ T cells. The rearrangement joined TRBV4-3 to TRBJ2-6, with 10 central nucleotides matching TRBD1. The receptor was derived from a young man in good health. CDR3 protein: CASSQGAGQGAGANVLTF. The nucleotide sequence reads as follows: TGCGCCAGCAGCCAAGGGGCAGGACAGGGGGCTGGGGCCAACGTCCTGACTTTC.